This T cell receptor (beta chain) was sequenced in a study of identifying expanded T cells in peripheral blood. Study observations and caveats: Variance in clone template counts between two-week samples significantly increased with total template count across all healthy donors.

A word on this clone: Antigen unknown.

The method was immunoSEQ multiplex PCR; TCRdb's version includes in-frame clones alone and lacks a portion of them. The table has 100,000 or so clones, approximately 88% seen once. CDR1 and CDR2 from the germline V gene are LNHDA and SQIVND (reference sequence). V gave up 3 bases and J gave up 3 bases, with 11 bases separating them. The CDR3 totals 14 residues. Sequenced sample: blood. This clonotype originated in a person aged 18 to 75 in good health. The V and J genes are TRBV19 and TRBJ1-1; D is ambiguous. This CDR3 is CASSMKGRDTEAFF. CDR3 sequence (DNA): TGTGCCAGTAGTATGAAGGGTCGTGACACTGAAGCTTTCTTT.